This TCR beta chain was sequenced during a study of patients with pleural tuberculosis (dated 2014 in TCRdb). Sequencer: Illumina Genome Analyzer IIx. TCRdb reprocessing: public reads trimmed at Q25 with fastp, clones called with MiXCR, in-frame beta chains kept. Here each entry gathers all rows of one CDR3 protein and keeps the most common genes and DNA. The sample table holds tens of thousands of distinct CDR3 sequences, of which approximately 7.5% were seen once. The ten largest clones represent around 15% of the sample. At least ten counts were recorded for this clonotype. Which antigen it targets is not known. The input lacks base qualities; no much larger clone sits a single base away. The origin of this receptor is a human donor with pleural tuberculosis.

The CDR3 sequence is CSVAMTGPSNTEAFF. The DNA sequence is as follows: TGCAGCGTTGCTATGACCGGGCCGTCGAACACTGAAGCTTTCTTT. The V and J segments used are TRBV29-1 and TRBJ1-1; a confident D gene designation cannot be given. At the junction V is shortened by 4 bases and J by 1 base, with 16 bases in between. In the germline V gene, CDR1 corresponds to SQVTM and CDR2 to ANQGSEA. Measured from the cysteine to the phenylalanine, the CDR3 is 15 residues long. Left in the record is the CDR3 DNA by itself, 45 bases read in frame from the first base. The reference TRBV29-1 and TRBJ1-1 proteins fill in what lies around the CDR3, so the full variable domain reads SAVISQKPSRDICQRGTSLTIQCQVDSQVTMMFWYRQQPGQSLTLIATANQGSEATYESGFVIDKFPISRPNLTFSTLTVSNMSPEDSSIYLCSVAMTGPSNTEAFFGQGTRLTVV.